Included here is one TCR beta chain sequence, with context. Antigen: not known. This record comes from a study of naive and memory T cell subsets. Regarding the study as a whole: Activation and differentiation may alter RNA-based TCR counts. A few larger clonotypes appeared in naive repertoires, especially CD8, possibly memory cells re-expressing CD45RA.

An equimolar mix of two oligonucleotides served as the beta constant-region primer for TRBC1 and TRBC2. Ligated cDNA was amplified by four rounds of PCR with nested alpha and beta constant-region primers and SP2. A 12-nucleotide UMI and the SP2 primer were added to the cDNA 3' end by oligonucleotide ligation. Each CDR3 protein gets one entry after TCRdb re-called the UMI-ligation and nested PCR reads with MiXCR. Of 98,000 or so distinct CDR3 sequences listed, over 9% were seen once; the top ten hold 0.13%. The TCR was taken from a human donor in good health. Material for sequencing was naive CD4+ T cells from blood.

This CDR3 reads CSARDWTAEDTQYF. The DNA for the CDR3 is TGCAGTGCTAGAGATTGGACAGCCGAAGATACGCAGTATTTT. The chain combines TRBV20-1 with TRBJ2-3; maybe TRBD1 (6 bases). Germline values: CDR1 DFQATT, CDR2 SNEGSKA (reference sequence). V lost 0 bases and J lost 5, with 12 bases in between. The CDR3 is 14 amino acids.